This TCR beta chain was documented in a study of cytomegalovirus exposure and HLA in healthy donors. General observations from the study: V- and J-gene trimming in TCR beta was tied to a missense DCLRE1C variant by an analysis performed later. A prior analysis recorded that most TCR beta V segments were productive about 87% or about 30% of the time.

Comment on this clone: Antigen specificity is unknown.

V was trimmed by 2 bases and J by 3 bases, leaving 7 bases between them. Germline CDR1 is ENHRY and CDR2 is SYGVKD. The CDR3 loop spans 13 amino acids. Use of 60 Vbeta and 13 Jbeta primers characterized the PCR. Sequencing used immunoSEQ multiplex PCR; TCRdb keeps in-frame clones, though not all of them. The sample lists approximately 190,000 clones, about 81% occurring once. This chain connects TRBV10-3 to TRBJ2-5; D perhaps matches TRBD2 (5 bases). This receptor was obtained from a woman aged 45-65 years in good health and CMV-seropositive. Sequenced sample: PBMCs. In nucleotides, the CDR3 is TGTGCCATCAGTGAGCGGGGTAAAGAGACCCAGTACTTC. It codes for CAISERGKETQYF.